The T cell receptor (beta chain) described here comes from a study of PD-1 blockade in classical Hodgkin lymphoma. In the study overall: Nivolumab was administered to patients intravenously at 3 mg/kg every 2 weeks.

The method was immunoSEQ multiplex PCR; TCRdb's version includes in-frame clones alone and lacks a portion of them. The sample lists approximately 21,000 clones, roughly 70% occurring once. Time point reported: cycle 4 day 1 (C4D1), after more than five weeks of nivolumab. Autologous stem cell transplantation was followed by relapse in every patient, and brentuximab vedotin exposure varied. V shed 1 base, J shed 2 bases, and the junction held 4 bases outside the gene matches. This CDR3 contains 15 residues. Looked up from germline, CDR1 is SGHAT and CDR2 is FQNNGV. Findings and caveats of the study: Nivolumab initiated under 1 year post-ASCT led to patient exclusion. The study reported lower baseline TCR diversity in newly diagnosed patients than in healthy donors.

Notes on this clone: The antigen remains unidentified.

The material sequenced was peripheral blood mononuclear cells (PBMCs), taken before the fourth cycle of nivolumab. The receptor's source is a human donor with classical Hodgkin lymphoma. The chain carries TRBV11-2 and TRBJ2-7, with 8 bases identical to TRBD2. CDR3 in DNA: TGTGCCAGCAGCTTAGTGCCGGGAGGGCCCTACGAGCAGTACTTC. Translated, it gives CASSLVPGGPYEQYF.